The clone carrying this TCR beta chain was detected a few times. Antigen specificity is unknown. The data are from a study of response to subunit inactivated influenza vaccine. MiXCR, applied by TCRdb to the RT-PCR reads, yields one record per CDR3 protein. The sample contains more than 700,000 distinct CDR3 sequences, over 20% of which appear only once. Study outcomes and limitations: T cells newly recruited by each seasonal influenza vaccination are few, the authors suggested.

CDR1 is ENHRY and CDR2 is SYGVKD in the germline V gene. The germline V and J ends were trimmed by 11 bases and 7 bases, with 14 bases remaining between them. CDR3 length equals 12 residues. This receptor was obtained from a man between 45 and 60 years old who received an inactivated influenza vaccine. Sequencing used PBMCs from blood, obtained more than 4 days after vaccination. The chain carries TRBV10-3 and TRBJ1-4; no clear D gene. The CDR3 loop is CAAGSGREKLFF. In DNA, the CDR3 is TGTGCCGCCGGATCTGGACGTGAAAAACTGTTTTTT.